The entry below gives a single T cell receptor beta chain sequence along with its context. Its antigen is undetermined. The sample belongs to a study of cytomegalovirus exposure and HLA in healthy donors. Overall study results and limits: Indistinguishable V segments, including TRBV6-2 and TRBV6-3, were excluded.

This PCR relied on a set of 60 Vbeta primers and 13 Jbeta primers. The repertoire was sequenced with immunoSEQ multiplex PCR; TCRdb's copy has only in-frame clones and lacks some. Among about 96,000 clones listed, around 79% were seen once. CDR3 length: 16 amino acids. Trimming cost V 4 bases and J 0 bases, with 14 bases left between them. Germline V gives CDR1 SGDLS, CDR2 YYNGEE. Sample: PBMCs. This clonotype originated in a female donor in good health and CMV-seropositive. The chain is built from TRBV9 and TRBJ2-1; TRBD2 is a possible D gene (6 bases). The CDR3 sequence: CASSPPGVGSYNEQFF. CDR3 in DNA: TGTGCCAGCAGCCCTCCGGGGGTTGGCTCCTACAATGAGCAGTTCTTC.